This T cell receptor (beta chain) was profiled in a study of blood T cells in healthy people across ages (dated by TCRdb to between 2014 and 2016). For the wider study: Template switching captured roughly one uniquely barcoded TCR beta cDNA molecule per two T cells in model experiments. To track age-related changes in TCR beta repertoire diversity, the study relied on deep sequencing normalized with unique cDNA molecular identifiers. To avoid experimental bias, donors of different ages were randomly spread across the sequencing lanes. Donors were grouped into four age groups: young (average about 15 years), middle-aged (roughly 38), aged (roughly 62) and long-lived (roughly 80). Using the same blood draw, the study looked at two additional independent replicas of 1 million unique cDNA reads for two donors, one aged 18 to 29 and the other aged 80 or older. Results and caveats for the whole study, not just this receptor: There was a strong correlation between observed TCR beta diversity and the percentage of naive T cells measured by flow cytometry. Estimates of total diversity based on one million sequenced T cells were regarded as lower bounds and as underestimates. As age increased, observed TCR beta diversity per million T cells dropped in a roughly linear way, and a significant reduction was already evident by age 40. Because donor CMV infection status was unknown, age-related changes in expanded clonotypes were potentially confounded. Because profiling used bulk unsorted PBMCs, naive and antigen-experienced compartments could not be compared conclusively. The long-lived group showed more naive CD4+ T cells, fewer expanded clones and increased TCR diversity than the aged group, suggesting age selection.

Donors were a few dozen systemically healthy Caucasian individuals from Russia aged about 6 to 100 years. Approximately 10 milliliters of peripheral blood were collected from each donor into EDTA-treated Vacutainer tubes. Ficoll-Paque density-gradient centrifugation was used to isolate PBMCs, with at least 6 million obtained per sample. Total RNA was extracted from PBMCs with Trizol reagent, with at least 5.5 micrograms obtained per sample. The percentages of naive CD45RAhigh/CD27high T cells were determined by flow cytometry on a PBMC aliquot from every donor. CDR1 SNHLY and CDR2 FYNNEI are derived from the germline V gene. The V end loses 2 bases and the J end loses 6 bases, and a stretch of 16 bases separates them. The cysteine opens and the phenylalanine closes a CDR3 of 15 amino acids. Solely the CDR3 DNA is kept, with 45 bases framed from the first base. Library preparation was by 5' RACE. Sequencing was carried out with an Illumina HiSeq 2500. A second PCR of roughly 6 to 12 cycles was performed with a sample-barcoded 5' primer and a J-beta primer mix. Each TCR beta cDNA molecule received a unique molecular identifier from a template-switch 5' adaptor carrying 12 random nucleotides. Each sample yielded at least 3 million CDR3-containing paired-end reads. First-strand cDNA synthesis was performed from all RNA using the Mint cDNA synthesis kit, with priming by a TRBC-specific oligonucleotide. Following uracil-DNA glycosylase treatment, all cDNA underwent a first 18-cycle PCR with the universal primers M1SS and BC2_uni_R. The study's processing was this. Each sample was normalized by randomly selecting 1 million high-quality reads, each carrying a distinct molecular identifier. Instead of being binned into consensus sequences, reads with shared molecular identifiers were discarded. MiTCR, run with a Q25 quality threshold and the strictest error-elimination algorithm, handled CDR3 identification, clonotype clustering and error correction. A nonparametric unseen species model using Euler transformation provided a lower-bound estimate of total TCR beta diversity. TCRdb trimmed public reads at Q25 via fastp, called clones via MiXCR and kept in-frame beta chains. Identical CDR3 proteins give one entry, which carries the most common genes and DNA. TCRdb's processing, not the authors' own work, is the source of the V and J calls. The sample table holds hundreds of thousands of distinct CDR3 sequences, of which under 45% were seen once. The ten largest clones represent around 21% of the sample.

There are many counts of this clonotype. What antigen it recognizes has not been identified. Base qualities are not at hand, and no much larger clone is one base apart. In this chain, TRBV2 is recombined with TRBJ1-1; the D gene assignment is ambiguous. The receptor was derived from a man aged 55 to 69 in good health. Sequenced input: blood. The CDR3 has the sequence CASSEIEAGLSEAFF. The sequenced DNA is TGTGCCAGCAGTGAAATCGAGGCGGGCTTATCTGAAGCTTTCTTT. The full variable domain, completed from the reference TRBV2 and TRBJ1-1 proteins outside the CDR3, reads EPEVTQTPSHQVTQMGQEVILRCVPISNHLYFYWYRQILGQKVEFLVSFYNNEISEKSEIFDDQFSVERPDGSNFTLKIRSTKLEDSAMYFCASSEIEAGLSEAFFGQGTRLTVV.